The 6 T cell receptor beta chains given below trace back to one sample, sequenced in a study of OX40 agonist ivuxolimab in advanced cancers. Data came from immunoSEQ multiplex PCR; TCRdb stores just in-frame clones and leaves some out. The sample records roughly 50,000 clones, around three quarters being singletons. The source was CD4+ or CD8+ T cells sorted from blood, collected in a trial of the OX40 agonist ivuxolimab. The receptors here all came from an adult with an advanced solid tumor such as melanoma, head and neck, liver or kidney cancer.

V gene TRBV7-6 combines with J gene TRBJ1-6; 10 bases fit TRBD1. This CDR3 region has 15 residues. The trim removed 5 bases at V and 9 bases at J, leaving 7 bases unmatched. Germline values: CDR1 SGHVS, CDR2 FNYEAQ. The CDR3 DNA reads as TGTGCCAGCAGCCCGACGGACAGGGGGGGTTCACCCCTCCACTTT. Translating gives CASSPTDRGGSPLHF.

This clone was recorded once. V is TRBV27 and J is TRBJ2-1, with a possible D match to TRBD1 (6 bases). Germline V gives CDR1 MNHEY, CDR2 SMNVEV (reference sequence). The CDR3 length is 13 residues. Trimming took 5 bases from V and 7 from J, leaving 12 bases between them. The CDR3 bases are TGTGCCAGCAGTCGAAACAGGGAAAATGAGCAGTTCTTC. Translated, it gives CASSRNRENEQFF.

In this sample, this clone turned up a few times. This sequence joins TRBV7-9 and TRBJ1-4; D call uncertain. Germline CDR1 is SEHNR and CDR2 is FQNEAQ (reference sequence). V lost 2 bases and J 8 bases, leaving 21 bases between the germline ends. The CDR3 covers 17 residues. The chain's CDR3 is CASSLSLPGPGGEKLFF. The CDR3 DNA sequence: TGTGCCAGCAGCTTATCTCTCCCCGGACCGGGAGGGGAAAAACTGTTTTTT.

This clone was counted many times. The CDR3 is CASSPSGTSGYNEQFF. CDR3 DNA sequence: TGTGCCAGCAGCCCATCCGGGACTAGCGGATACAATGAGCAGTTCTTC. The V gene is TRBV7-9, the J gene TRBJ2-1, with 11 bases matching TRBD2. V trimming: 5 bases; J trimming: 4 bases; junction bases outside the gene matches: 7. The CDR3 is 16 residues long. In germline, CDR1 is SEHNR, CDR2 FQNEAQ (reference sequence).

The CDR3 protein is CASSPRTGNTEAFF. In DNA form, the CDR3 reads TGTGCCAGCAGCCCGCGGACAGGGAACACTGAAGCTTTCTTT. The chain links TRBV5-5 to TRBJ1-1; 7 nucleotides match TRBD1. The CDR3 spans 14 residues. Germline CDR1 is SGHKS and CDR2 is YYEKEE (reference sequence). V lost 4 bases to trimming and J lost 1 base; unmatched junction nucleotides: 4.

This clone was seen a single time. The J gene is TRBJ1-1, the V gene TRBV7-2; D call uncertain. Trimming pared 2 bases from V and 4 bases from J, leaving 5 bases between. Germline assignment: CDR1 SGHTA and CDR2 FQGNSA. The length of the CDR3 is 12 residues. The CDR3 loop reads CASSLRVTEAFF. For the CDR3, the DNA is TGTGCCAGCAGCTTACGTGTCACTGAAGCTTTCTTT. Drawing the rest from reference TRBV7-2 and TRBJ1-1, the complete variable domain is GAGVSQSPSNKVTEKGKDVELRCDPISGHTALYWYRQSLGQGLEFLIYFQGNSAPDKSGLPSDRFSAERTGGSVSTLTIQRTQQEDSAVYLCASSLRVTEAFFGQGTRLTVV.